This T cell receptor (beta chain) was observed in a study of blood T cell repertoires in COVID-19. The CDR3 loop spans 13 amino acids. J lost 6 bases, V lost 7 bases, and 5 bases had no gene match. Germline loops: CDR1 PRHDT, CDR2 FYEKMQ (reference sequence). Produced via immunoSEQ multiplex PCR; TCRdb's table is partial and in-frame only. The sample carries about 390,000 clones, about 83% recorded once. The sequenced material came from PBMCs or T cells enriched from blood (not recorded which). The sequence was collected from a woman aged 50 to 60 who had recovered from COVID-19. The chain employs TRBV13 and TRBJ2-3; 9 positions match TRBD2. The CDR3 sequence is CASKLAGADTQYF. In nucleotides, the CDR3 is TGTGCCAGCAAGTTAGCGGGGGCTGATACGCAGTATTTT.